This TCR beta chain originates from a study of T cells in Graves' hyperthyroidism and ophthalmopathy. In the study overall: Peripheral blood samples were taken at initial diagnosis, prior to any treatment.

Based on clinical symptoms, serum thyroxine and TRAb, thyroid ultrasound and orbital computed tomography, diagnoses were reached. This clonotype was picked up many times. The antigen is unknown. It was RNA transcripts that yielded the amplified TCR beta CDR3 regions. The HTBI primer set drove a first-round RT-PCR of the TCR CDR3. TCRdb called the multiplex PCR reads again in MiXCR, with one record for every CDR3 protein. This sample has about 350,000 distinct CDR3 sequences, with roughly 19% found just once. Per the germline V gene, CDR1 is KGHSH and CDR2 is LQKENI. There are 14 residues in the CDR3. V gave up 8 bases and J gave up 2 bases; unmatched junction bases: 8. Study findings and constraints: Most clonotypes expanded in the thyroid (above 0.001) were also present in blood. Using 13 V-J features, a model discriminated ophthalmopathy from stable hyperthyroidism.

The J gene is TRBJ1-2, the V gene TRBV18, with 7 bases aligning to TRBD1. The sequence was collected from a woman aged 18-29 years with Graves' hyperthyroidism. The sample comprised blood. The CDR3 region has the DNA TGTGCCAGCGCTAAGGGGGCGGCAAACTATGGCTACACCTTC. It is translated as CASAKGAANYGYTF.